The 7 T cell receptor beta chains below were found in one sample sequenced in a study of Graves' ophthalmopathy and Graves' hyperthyroidism. TCR beta CDR3 regions were amplified from RNA transcripts. HTBI-primed first-round RT-PCR preceded second-round multiplex PCR. A single record per CDR3 protein comes from TCRdb applying MiXCR to the multiplex PCR reads. The sample holds 40,000 to 45,000 distinct CDR3 sequences; over 40% are singletons and the top ten take roughly a sixth. Sequencing used peripheral blood. The receptors derive from an adult man with Graves' ophthalmopathy.

This clonotype was detected many times. The genes are TRBV20-1 and TRBJ1-1, with 7 bases lining up with TRBD1. CDR1 DFQATT and CDR2 SNEGSKA come from the germline V gene (reference sequence). The CDR3 extends over 16 amino acids. V was clipped by 0 bases and J by 2 bases; unmatched bases: 9. CDR3 sequence (DNA): TGCAGTGCTAGAGATGAGGCGGGACAGCAAAACACTGAAGCTTTCTTT. As protein: CSARDEAGQQNTEAFF.

This clonotype was detected only a few times. The chain recombines TRBV10-3 with TRBJ2-7; TRBD2 might be the D (5 bases). Germline values: CDR1 ENHRY, CDR2 SYGVKD. V shed 6 bases and J shed 1 base, with 13 bases lying between them. The length of the CDR3 is 14 residues. The CDR3 is CAIRDPGLSYEQYF. The CDR3 region has the DNA TGTGCCATCAGGGATCCGGGATTGTCCTACGAGCAGTACTTC.

Worth noting for this clonotype: The conserved phenylalanine or tryptophan is not found at the CDR3 terminus, so this likely reflects a read error. This chain uses TRBV20-1 with TRBJ2-3; TRBD2 aligns across 13 bases. Germline CDR1 DFQATT, CDR2 SNEGSKA (reference sequence). This CDR3 has 15 residues. Unmatched junction bases numbered 5, after V lost 2 bases and J lost 6 bases. The CDR3 DNA is TGCAGTGCTAGACCACTAGCGGGAGGGTGGGATACGCAGTATTCT. Translation gives CSARPLAGGWDTQYS.

The table lists this clonotype with many counts. This sequence joins TRBV20-1 and TRBJ2-1; 9 bases are a match to TRBD2. There are 14 residues in the CDR3. Germline V lookup: CDR1 DFQATT, CDR2 SNEGSKA (reference sequence). V lost 3 bases to trimming and J lost 10 bases; unmatched junction nucleotides: 10. CDR3 amino acids: CSARTSGSAWEQFF. The DNA for the CDR3 is TGCAGTGCTAGGACTAGCGGTAGTGCTTGGGAGCAGTTCTTC.

The chain joins TRBV13 to TRBJ1-2, with 7 bases identical to TRBD1. This CDR3 is 15 amino acids long. CDR1 and CDR2 (germline): PRHDT, FYEKMQ (reference sequence). The trim removed 6 bases at V and 1 base at J, leaving 8 bases unmatched. The CDR3 here is CASRKPGQINYGYTF. The DNA for the CDR3 is TGTGCCAGCAGGAAACCGGGACAGATTAACTATGGCTACACCTTC.

This clonotype came up a few times. The conserved final phenylalanine or tryptophan is absent from the CDR3, which likely points to a read error. No DNA is shown, since the ends of the CDR3 on it are uncertain; the CDR3 is the one TCRdb lists. The gene calls are TRBV5-1 and TRBJ2-7; TRBD2 is taken as the D call from the table, unchecked against the DNA. The CDR3 is 9 amino acids long, termini counted. The germline CDR1 and CDR2 sequences are SGHRS and YFSETQ. The CDR3 loop reads CASSSGGTS.

Many counts were recorded for this clonotype. The chain links TRBV6-4 to TRBJ2-5; D may be TRBD1 (5 bases). Per the germline V gene, CDR1 is MRHNA and CDR2 is SNTAGT. This CDR3 is 15 amino acids long. Trimming pared 10 bases from V and 3 bases from J, leaving 21 bases between. This CDR3 reads CATRRRLKGKETQYF. Written as DNA, the CDR3 is TGTGCCACACGCCGGCGACTCAAGGGGAAAGAGACCCAGTACTTC.